The present TCR beta chain was sequenced within a study of T-cell memory formation after mild COVID-19 (dated by TCRdb to the early 2020s). Turning to the overall study: TCR sequence clusters from the two donors were found to be largely donor specific. In two donors, T-cell clones that expanded and contracted after mild COVID-19 were followed by sequencing TCRalpha and TCRbeta repertoires longitudinally. Two young, previously healthy adult volunteers made up the cohort, one male and one female.

Ficoll-Paque density gradient centrifugation was the method used to isolate PBMCs. Study-level results and caveats: Contracting CD4+ clones turned up mainly in the CM and EM memory subsets, whereas EMRA was where CD8+ clones were enriched. Clones contracting from day 15 to 85 had balanced CD4/CD8 phenotypes, while a second wave expanding from day 15 to 37 was biased towards CD4+. SARS-CoV-2 specificity of the second-wave clones peaking on day 37 was not confirmed. Only a couple of mild cases were covered by the study, and larger cohorts that include severe cases with pre-infection samples were considered necessary. Some responding clones were detected in pre-infection memory, suggesting pre-existing cross-reactive memory T cells joined the SARS-CoV-2 response.

Sequenced on an Illumina NovaSeq 6000. TCRalpha and TCRbeta cDNA libraries were built by 5'RACE with constant-segment primers, adding sample barcodes and unique molecular identifiers. Trizol reagent was used to extract RNA from every sample. The libraries were amplified in two PCR steps, and the second step added a second sample barcode and Illumina TruSeq adapters. Libraries were sequenced on an Illumina NovaSeq with 2 x 150 bp paired-end reads. The paper's processing steps were these. With migec v1.2.7, reads were demultiplexed and then collapsed into UMI-guided consensus sequences. Using mixcr v2.1.11, the UMI consensuses were aligned to TRA and TRB V and J templates and assembled into clonotypes. Clonotypes were classified as expanded or contracted when called significant by both edgeR and NoisET, with noise models trained on biological replicates. For edgeR calls, the thresholds were a false discovery rate-adjusted p below 0.01 and a log2 fold-change of 1. PCA with hierarchical clustering of max-normalized trajectories of the 1000 most abundant clonotypes was used as exploratory dynamics analysis. Separately sequenced CD4+ and CD8+ repertoires were used to assign a CD4 or CD8 phenotype to each responding clone. The public reads were quality trimmed at Q25 with fastp and then assembled into clones with MiXCR by TCRdb, keeping productive beta chains. One record per CDR3 amino acid sequence lists the most common genes and DNA. The V and J calls shown here were made by TCRdb, not taken from the authors' results. Here the sample has roughly 300,000 distinct CDR3 sequences; 8.2% occur a single time. The ten most abundant clones make up under 25% of the sample.

Via the germline V gene (reference sequence), CDR1 is DFQATT and CDR2 SNEGSKA. Including the terminal cysteine and phenylalanine, the CDR3 comprises 14 residues. Kept here is only the CDR3 DNA, which spans 42 bases and is read in frame from base 1. V loses 0 bases of germline sequence and J loses 7 bases, and the interval between the two ends is 15 bases. This clonotype was seen a few times. No antigen is known for it. Within one base of it there is no much larger clone, and no base qualities were kept. The TCR originated in a man between 18 and 29 years old who had mild COVID-19 (a few samples of this study predate the infection). The sample titles of this study are shuffled in the database, so cell type and time point are left out; the donor was told from shared clones. The sequencing input was PBMCs or a T cell subset sorted from them (not recorded which). The rearranged chain carries TRBV20-1 and TRBJ1-2, with TRBD1 perhaps the D gene, on 6 matching bases. CDR3 sequence: CSARDRGGGPGYTF. The base sequence is TGCAGTGCTAGAGATCGGGGTGGGGGGCCTGGCTACACCTTC.